These T cell receptor beta chains were read from a single sample in a study of Ad26.COV2.S vaccination and SARS-CoV-2 variants. The protocol was immunoSEQ multiplex PCR, while the TCRdb copy is restricted to in-frame clones and leaves out a portion. Found here are 440,000 or so clones, about 92% of them singletons; the top ten hold roughly 4.3%. The material was peripheral blood, obtained in a trial of Ad26.COV2.S vaccine versus placebo. The receptor source for this set is a person between 18 and 60 years old who received the Ad26.COV2.S COVID-19 vaccine or a placebo. Each CDR3 is given with its conserved first and last residue. D genes are given only for firm matches. Only some rows state a clone size, as once, few, many or a class for expanded clones.

v_gene,d_gene,j_gene,abundance,CDR3nt,CDR3aa
TRBV10-3,NA,TRBJ2-5,NA,TGTGCCATCCAGACAGAGCAAGAGACCCAGTACTTC,CAIQTEQETQYF
TRBV7-2,TRBD2,TRBJ2-3,NA,TGTGCCAGCAGCCCAAGGGGGACTAGTCTCTTCACAGATACGCAGTATTTT,CASSPRGTSLFTDTQYF
TRBV27,NA,TRBJ2-6,NA,TGTGCCAGCAGTTTTGGACCTGGGGCCAACGTCCTGACTTTC,CASSFGPGANVLTF
TRBV7-2,NA,TRBJ1-2,NA,TGTGCCAGCAGCCTCCTAGGGGGTAACTATGGCTACACCTTC,CASSLLGGNYGYTF
TRBV21-1,NA,TRBJ2-3,NA,TGTGCCAGCCACAGGAGCGGGAGTAGGTCAGATACGCAGTATTTT,CASHRSGSRSDTQYF
TRBV25-1,NA,TRBJ2-7,NA,TGTGCCAGCAGTGCTGCCTACGAGCAGTACTTC,CASSAAYEQYF
TRBV5-6,TRBD2,TRBJ2-7,NA,TGTGCCAGCAGCTTGGGATTAGCGGGAGCTGGGTACGAGCAGTACTTC,CASSLGLAGAGYEQYF
TRBV11-2,TRBD2,TRBJ2-1,NA,TGTGCCAGCAGCGATCCTAGCGGGAGTAATGTGGATGAGCAGTTCTTC,CASSDPSGSNVDEQFF
TRBV5-5,NA,TRBJ1-4,NA,TGTGCCAGCAGCCGCTCCGACAGTGGGTCTGAAAAACTGTTTTTT,CASSRSDSGSEKLFF
TRBV2,NA,TRBJ1-4,NA,TGTGCCAGCAGTGTTGCTAATGAAAAACTGTTTTTT,CASSVANEKLFF
TRBV5-1,NA,TRBJ2-3,NA,TGCGCCAGCAGCCGCCGGGACTCGCACACAGATACGCAGTATTTT,CASSRRDSHTDTQYF
TRBV7-3,TRBD2,TRBJ2-1,NA,TGTGCCAGCAGCTCTCCTATAGCGGGAGCTGAGCAGTTCTTC,CASSSPIAGAEQFF
TRBV7-9,NA,TRBJ2-1,NA,TGTGCCAGCAGCTACGGGACTTACAATGAGCAGTTCTTC,CASSYGTYNEQFF
TRBV28,NA,TRBJ2-7,NA,TGTGCCAGCAGCGGCGGAGGAGGTGCTTCCCCGCAGTACTTC,CASSGGGGASPQYF
TRBV28,TRBD1,TRBJ1-2,NA,TGTGCCAGCAATGACAGGGGGCGATCGGGCTATGGCTACACCTTC,CASNDRGRSGYGYTF
TRBV4-3,NA,TRBJ2-1,NA,TGCGCCAGCAGCCATCTGACCGGGTCGATCTACAATGAGCAGTTCTTC,CASSHLTGSIYNEQFF
TRBV7-2,NA,TRBJ1-5,NA,TGTGCCAGCAGCTCGGTTCAGCATCAGCCCCAGCATTTT,CASSSVQHQPQHF
TRBV10-3,TRBD1,TRBJ1-4,NA,TGTGCCATCAGTGAGGGACAGGGAGAGGGTGAAAAACTGTTTTTT,CAISEGQGEGEKLFF
TRBV2,NA,TRBJ2-2,once,TGTGCCAGCAGTGTTTCGGAGATCCCCGGGGAGCTGTTTTTT,CASSVSEIPGELFF
TRBV19,TRBD2,TRBJ2-3,NA,TGTGCCAGTAAGGAGCGGGAGAGAGATACGCAGTATTTT,CASKERERDTQYF
TRBV7-9,NA,TRBJ2-5,NA,TGTGCCAGCAGCCACCCGACAGGGACTTTAGAGACCCAGTACTTC,CASSHPTGTLETQYF
TRBV7-2,NA,TRBJ1-5,few,TGTGCCAGCAGCTTGGCTTTCTGGGACAATCAGCCCCAGCATTTT,CASSLAFWDNQPQHF